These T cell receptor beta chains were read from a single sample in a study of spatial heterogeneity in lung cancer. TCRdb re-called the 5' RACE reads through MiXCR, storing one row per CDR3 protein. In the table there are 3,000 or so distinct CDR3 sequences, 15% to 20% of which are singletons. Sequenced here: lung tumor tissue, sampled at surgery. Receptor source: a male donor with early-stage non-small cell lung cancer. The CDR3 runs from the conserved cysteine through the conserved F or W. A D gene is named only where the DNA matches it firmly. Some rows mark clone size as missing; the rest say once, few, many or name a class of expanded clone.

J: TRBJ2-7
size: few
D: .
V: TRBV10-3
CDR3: CAISDGQGYEQYF
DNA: TGTGCCATCAGTGATGGGCAGGGCTACGAGCAGTACTTC

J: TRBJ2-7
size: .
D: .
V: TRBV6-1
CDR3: CASTPGMGEQYF
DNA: TGTGCCAGCACCCCTGGGATGGGTGAGCAGTACTTC

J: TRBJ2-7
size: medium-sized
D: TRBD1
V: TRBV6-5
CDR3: CASSRTGTGGEQYF
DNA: TGTGCCAGCAGCCGGACGGGGACAGGGGGCGAGCAGTACTTC

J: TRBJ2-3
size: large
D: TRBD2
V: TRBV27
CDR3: CASRGLAGGEDTQYF
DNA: TGTGCCAGCAGGGGACTAGCGGGAGGGGAAGATACGCAGTATTTT

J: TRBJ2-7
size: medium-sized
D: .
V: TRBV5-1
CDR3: CASSLELSFYEQYF
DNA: TGCGCCAGCAGCTTGGAGTTGAGTTTTTACGAGCAGTACTTC

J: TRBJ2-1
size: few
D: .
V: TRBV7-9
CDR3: CASSQALYNEQFF
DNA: TGTGCCAGCAGTCAAGCATTGTACAATGAGCAGTTCTTC

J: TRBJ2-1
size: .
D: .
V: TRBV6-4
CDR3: CASIGVGTPGRNEQFF
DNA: TGTGCCAGCATCGGAGTCGGAACTCCTGGTCGCAATGAGCAGTTCTTC

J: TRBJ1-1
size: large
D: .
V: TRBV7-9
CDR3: CASSLAATYTEAFF
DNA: TGTGCCAGCAGCTTGGCTGCGACTTACACTGAAGCTTTCTTT

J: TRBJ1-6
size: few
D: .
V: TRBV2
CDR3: CASSEPQRNSPLHF
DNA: TGTGCCAGCAGTGAACCCCAGAGAAATTCACCCCTCCACTTT

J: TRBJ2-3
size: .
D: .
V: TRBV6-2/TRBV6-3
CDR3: CASRNAGEVGTDTQYF
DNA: TGTGCCAGCAGAAACGCAGGGGAGGTGGGCACAGATACGCAGTATTTT

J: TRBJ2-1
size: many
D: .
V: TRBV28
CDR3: CASSLTTLNEQFF
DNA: TGTGCCAGCAGTTTAACTACCCTCAATGAGCAGTTCTTC

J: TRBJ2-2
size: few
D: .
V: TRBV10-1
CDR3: CASGDTGELFF
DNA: TGCGCCAGTGGGGACACCGGGGAGCTGTTTTTT

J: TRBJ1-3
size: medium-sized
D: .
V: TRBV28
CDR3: CASSFRGAYTIYF
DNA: TGTGCCAGCAGTTTCCGGGGCGCATACACCATATATTTT

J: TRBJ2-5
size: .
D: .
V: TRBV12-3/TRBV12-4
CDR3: CASSLGLDQETQYF
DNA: TGTGCCAGCAGTTTGGGACTTGATCAAGAGACCCAGTACTTC

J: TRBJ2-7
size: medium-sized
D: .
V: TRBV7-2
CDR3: CASSPWTGAPEQYF
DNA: TGTGCCAGCAGCCCCTGGACTGGGGCCCCCGAGCAGTACTTC

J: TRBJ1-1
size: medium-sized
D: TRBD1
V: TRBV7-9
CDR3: CASRRRQGERNTEAFF
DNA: TGTGCCAGCCGTCGTCGACAGGGCGAGAGGAACACTGAAGCTTTCTTT

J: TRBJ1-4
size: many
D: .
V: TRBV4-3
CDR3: CASSQEGPGYGKLFF
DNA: TGCGCCAGCAGCCAAGAGGGCCCAGGGTACGGAAAACTGTTTTTT

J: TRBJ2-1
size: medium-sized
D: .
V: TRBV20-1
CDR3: CSATTGYEDEQFF
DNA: TGCAGTGCAACCACAGGGTATGAGGATGAGCAGTTCTTC

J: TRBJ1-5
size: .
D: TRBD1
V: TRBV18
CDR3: CASSPGTEFPQHF
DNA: TGTGCCAGCTCACCAGGGACAGAATTCCCCCAGCATTTT

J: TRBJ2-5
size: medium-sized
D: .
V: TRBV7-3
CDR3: CASSLGLQETQYF
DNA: TGTGCCAGCAGCTTAGGGCTACAAGAGACCCAGTACTTC

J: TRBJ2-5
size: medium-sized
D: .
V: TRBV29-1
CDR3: CSVTWTDETQYF
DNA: TGCAGCGTTACCTGGACAGATGAGACCCAGTACTTC

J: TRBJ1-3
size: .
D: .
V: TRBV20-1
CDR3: CSARIGVAGGNTIYF
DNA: TGCAGTGCTAGAATCGGGGTTGCGGGAGGAAACACCATATATTTT

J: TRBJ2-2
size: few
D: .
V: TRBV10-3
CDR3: CAISESSGSGNTGELFF
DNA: TGTGCCATCAGTGAGTCGAGCGGATCAGGGAACACCGGGGAGCTGTTTTTT

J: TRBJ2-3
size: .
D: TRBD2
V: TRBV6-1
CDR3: CASSERLAGPDTQYF
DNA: TGTGCCAGCAGTGAACGGCTAGCGGGGCCAGATACGCAGTATTTT

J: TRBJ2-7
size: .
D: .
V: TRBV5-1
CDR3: CASSGGRPLWYF
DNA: TGCGCCAGCAGCGGGGGCCGTCCCTTGTGGTACTTC

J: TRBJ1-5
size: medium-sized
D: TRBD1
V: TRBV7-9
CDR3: CASSWGTGSNQPQHF
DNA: TGTGCCAGCAGCTGGGGGACAGGCAGCAATCAGCCCCAGCATTTT

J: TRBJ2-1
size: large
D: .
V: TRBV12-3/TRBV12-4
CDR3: CASTGEAGNEQFF
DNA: TGTGCCAGTACCGGGGAAGCTGGCAATGAGCAGTTCTTC

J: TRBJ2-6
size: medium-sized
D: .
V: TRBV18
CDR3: CASSPGISGANVLTF
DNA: TGTGCCAGCTCACCTGGCATCTCTGGGGCCAACGTCCTGACTTTC

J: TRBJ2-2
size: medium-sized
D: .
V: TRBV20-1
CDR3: CSARMTTNTGELFF
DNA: TGCAGTGCTAGGATGACAACGAACACCGGGGAGCTGTTTTTT

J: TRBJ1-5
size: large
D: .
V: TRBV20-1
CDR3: CSARSGRQPQHF
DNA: TGCAGTGCTAGGTCAGGGAGACAGCCCCAGCATTTT

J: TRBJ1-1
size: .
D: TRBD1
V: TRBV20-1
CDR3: CSAGGQLNTEAFF
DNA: TGCAGTGCTGGGGGACAGTTGAACACTGAAGCTTTCTTT

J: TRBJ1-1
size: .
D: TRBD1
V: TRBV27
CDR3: CASRVAGGAGTEAFF
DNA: TGTGCCAGCAGGGTAGCAGGGGGCGCAGGAACTGAAGCTTTCTTT

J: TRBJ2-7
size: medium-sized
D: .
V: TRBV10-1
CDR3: CASSGPGTYEQYF
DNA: TGCGCCAGCAGTGGCCCAGGGACCTACGAGCAGTACTTC

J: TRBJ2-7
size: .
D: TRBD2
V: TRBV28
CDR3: CASSFRIAGVVYEQYF
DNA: TGTGCCAGCAGTTTCCGTATAGCGGGAGTAGTCTACGAGCAGTACTTC

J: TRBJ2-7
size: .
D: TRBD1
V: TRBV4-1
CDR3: CASSQVAGTGFYEQYF
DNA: TGCGCCAGCAGCCAAGTTGCCGGGACAGGGTTCTACGAGCAGTACTTC

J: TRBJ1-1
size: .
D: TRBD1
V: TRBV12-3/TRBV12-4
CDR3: CASSLDREAFF
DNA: TGTGCCAGCAGTTTGGACAGGGAAGCTTTCTTT

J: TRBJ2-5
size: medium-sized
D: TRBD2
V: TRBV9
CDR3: CASSVGSGEETQYF
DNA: TGTGCCAGCAGCGTAGGTAGCGGGGAAGAGACCCAGTACTTC